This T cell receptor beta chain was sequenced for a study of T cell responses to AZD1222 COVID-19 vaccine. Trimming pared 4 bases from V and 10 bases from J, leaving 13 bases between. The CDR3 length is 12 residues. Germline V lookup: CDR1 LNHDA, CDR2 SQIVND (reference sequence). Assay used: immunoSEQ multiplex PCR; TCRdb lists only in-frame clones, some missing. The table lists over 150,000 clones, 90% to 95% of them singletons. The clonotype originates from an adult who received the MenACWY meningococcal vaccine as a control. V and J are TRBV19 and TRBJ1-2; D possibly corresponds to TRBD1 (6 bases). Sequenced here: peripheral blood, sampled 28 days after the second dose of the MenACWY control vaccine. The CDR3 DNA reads TGTGCCAGTAGTACCACAGGGTTCGACTACACCTTC. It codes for CASSTTGFDYTF.